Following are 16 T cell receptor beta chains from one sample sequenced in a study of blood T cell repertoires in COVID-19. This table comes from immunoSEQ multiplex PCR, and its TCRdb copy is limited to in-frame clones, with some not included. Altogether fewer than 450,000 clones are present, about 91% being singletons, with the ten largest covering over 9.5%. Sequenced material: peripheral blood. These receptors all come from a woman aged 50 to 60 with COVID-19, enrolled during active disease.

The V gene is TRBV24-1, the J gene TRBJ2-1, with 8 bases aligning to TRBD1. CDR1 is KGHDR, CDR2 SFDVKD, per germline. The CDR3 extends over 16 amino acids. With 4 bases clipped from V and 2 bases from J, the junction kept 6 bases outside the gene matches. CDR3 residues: CATSESQGGPYNEQFF. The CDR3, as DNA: TGTGCCACCAGTGAGTCACAGGGGGGCCCCTACAATGAGCAGTTCTTC.

CDR3 sequence reads: CASSPNAGTHNEQFF. Written as DNA, the CDR3 is TGTGCCAGCAGCCCAAATGCCGGGACTCACAATGAGCAGTTCTTC. The rearrangement uses TRBV5-4 and TRBJ2-1; a weak D match, TRBD2 (6 bases). V was shortened by 4 bases and J by 5 bases, with 16 bases between the two germline ends. From germline, CDR1 is SGHNT and CDR2 YYREEE (reference sequence). The CDR3 sequence is 15 residues long.

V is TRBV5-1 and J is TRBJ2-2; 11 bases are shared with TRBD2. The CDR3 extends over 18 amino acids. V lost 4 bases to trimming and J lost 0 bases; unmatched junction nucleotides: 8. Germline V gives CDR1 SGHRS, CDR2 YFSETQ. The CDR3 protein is CASSQLAGESANTGELFF. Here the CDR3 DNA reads TGCGCCAGCAGCCAACTAGCGGGGGAAAGCGCGAACACCGGGGAGCTGTTTTTT.

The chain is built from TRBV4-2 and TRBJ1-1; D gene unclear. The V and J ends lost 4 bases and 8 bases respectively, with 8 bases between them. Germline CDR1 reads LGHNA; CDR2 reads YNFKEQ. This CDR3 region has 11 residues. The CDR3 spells CASSPGSEAFF. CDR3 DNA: TGTGCCAGCAGCCCCGGGTCCGAAGCTTTCTTT.

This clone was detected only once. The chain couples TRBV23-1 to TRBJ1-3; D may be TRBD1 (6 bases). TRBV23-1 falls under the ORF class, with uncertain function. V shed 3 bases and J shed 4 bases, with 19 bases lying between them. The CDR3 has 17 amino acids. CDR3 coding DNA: TGCGCCAGCAGTCAGGAGCTACAGGGAGCGGCGGGAAACACCATATATTTT. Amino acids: CASSQELQGAAGNTIYF.

CDR3 in amino acids: CASSSPYGSPLHF. The CDR3, as DNA: TGTGCCAGCAGCTCCCCTTACGGTTCACCCCTCCACTTT. This chain joins TRBV11-2 and TRBJ1-6, with no clear D. Trimming left V 4 bases short and J 9 bases short, with 10 bases between. The CDR3 length is 13 residues. Germline V CDR1 and CDR2: SGHAT, FQNNGV.

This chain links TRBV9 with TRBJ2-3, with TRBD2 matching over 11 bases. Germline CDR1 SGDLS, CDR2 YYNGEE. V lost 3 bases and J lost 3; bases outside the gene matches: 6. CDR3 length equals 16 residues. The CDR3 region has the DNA TGTGCCAGCAGCGACAAGACTAGCGGGGTAACAGATACGCAGTATTTT. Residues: CASSDKTSGVTDTQYF.

CDR3: CASRWTGGIYNEQFF. The CDR3 region has the DNA TGTGCCAGCAGGTGGACAGGGGGGATCTACAATGAGCAGTTCTTC. The chain couples TRBV28 to TRBJ2-1; 10 bases line up with TRBD1. The V and J ends lost 6 bases and 3 bases, in that order; junction bases with no gene match: 5. Germline V CDR1 and CDR2: MDHEN, SYDVKM. There are 15 residues in the CDR3.

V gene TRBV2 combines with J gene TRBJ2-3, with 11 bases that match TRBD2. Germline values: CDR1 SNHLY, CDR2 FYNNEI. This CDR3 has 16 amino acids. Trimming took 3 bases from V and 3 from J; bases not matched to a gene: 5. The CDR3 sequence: CASSDPGTSGTDTQYF. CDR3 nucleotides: TGTGCCAGCAGTGATCCCGGGACTAGCGGAACAGATACGCAGTATTTT.

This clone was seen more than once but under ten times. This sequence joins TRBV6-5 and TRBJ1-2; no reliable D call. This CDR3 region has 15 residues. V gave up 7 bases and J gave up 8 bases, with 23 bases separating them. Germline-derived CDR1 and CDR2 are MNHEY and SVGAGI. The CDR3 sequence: CASNPLDTATGGYTF. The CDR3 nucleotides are TGTGCCAGCAATCCCTTAGACACGGCAACGGGGGGCTACACCTTC.

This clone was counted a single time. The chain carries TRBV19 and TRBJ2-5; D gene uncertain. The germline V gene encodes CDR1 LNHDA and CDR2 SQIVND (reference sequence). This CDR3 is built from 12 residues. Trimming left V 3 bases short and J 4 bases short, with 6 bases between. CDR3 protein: CASSIRGETQYF. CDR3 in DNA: TGTGCCAGTAGTATTAGAGGAGAGACCCAGTACTTC.

CDR3 in amino acids: CASRDAGGDEQFF. The CDR3 bases are TGCGCCAGCAGGGACGCTGGAGGGGATGAGCAGTTCTTC. The rearrangement joins TRBV5-1 to TRBJ2-1; tentatively, D is TRBD2 (6 bases). The CDR3 is made up of 13 amino acids. With 5 bases removed from V and 8 bases from J, the gap between germline ends came to 14 bases. CDR1 SGHRS and CDR2 YFSETQ come from the germline V gene.

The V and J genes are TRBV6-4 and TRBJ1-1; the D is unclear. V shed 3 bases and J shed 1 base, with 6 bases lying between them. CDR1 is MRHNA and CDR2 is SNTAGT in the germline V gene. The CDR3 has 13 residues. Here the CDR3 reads CASSEEGNTEAFF. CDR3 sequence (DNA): TGTGCCAGCAGTGAAGAGGGGAACACTGAAGCTTTCTTT.

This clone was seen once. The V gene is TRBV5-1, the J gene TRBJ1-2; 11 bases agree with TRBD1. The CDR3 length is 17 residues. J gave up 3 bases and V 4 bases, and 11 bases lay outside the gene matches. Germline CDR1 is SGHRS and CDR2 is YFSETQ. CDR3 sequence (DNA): TGCGCCAGCAGCCTCCGGGGACAGGGGGGTGGCGACTATGGCTACACCTTC. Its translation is CASSLRGQGGGDYGYTF.

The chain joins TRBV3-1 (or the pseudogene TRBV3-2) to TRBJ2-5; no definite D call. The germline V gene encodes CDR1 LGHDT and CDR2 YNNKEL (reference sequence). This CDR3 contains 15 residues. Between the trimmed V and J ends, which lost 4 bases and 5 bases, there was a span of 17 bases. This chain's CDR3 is CASSPRVDIIETQYF. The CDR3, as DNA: TGTGCCAGCAGCCCTCGGGTCGATATCATCGAGACCCAGTACTTC.

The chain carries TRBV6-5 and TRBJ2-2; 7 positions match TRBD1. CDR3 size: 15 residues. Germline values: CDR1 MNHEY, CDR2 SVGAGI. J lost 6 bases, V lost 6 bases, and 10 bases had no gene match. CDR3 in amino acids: CASRTDREGSGELFF. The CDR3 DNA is TGTGCCAGCAGAACAGACAGGGAAGGATCCGGGGAGCTGTTTTTT.